The clone carrying this T cell receptor (beta chain) came up many times. Axillary draining lymph nodes of breast cancer patients supplied the node samples. Germline V CDR1 and CDR2: LNHNV, YYDKDF (reference sequence). The CDR3 totals 17 residues. V lost 1 base to trimming and J lost 2 bases; unmatched junction nucleotides: 7. This sample was taken from a study of breast tumors, draining lymph nodes, adjacent tissues. In TCRdb, the multiplex PCR reads were re-called with MiXCR into one record per CDR3 protein. The table has about 230,000 distinct CDR3 sequences, 32% seen once. Material for sequencing was axillary lymph node tissue. The sequence was collected from a female donor with breast cancer. Some clones in this sample may be carry-over from other donors' samples. The V gene is TRBV15, the J gene TRBJ2-3; 9 nucleotides align to TRBD2. This chain's CDR3 is CATSRGGGLANTDTQYF. The CDR3 region has the DNA TGTGCCACCAGCAGAGGAGGTGGACTAGCGAACACAGATACGCAGTATTTT.